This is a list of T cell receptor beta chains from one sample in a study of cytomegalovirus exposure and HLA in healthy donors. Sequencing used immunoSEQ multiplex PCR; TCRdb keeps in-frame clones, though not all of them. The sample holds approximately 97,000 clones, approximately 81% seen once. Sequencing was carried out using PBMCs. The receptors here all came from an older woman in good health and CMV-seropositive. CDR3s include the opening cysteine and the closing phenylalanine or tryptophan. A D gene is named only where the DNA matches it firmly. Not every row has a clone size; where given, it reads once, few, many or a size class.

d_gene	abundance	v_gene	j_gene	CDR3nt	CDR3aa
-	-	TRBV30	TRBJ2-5	TGTGCCTGGAGTGTTGCTAGCTTGGAGACCCAGTACTTC	CAWSVASLETQYF
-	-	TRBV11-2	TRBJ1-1	TGTGCCAGCAGCCCTTACACCGGGACACGGAACACTGAAGCTTTCTTT	CASSPYTGTRNTEAFF
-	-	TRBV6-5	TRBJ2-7	TGTGCCAGCACGGAGGGGTCCCCCTACGAGCAGTACTTC	CASTEGSPYEQYF
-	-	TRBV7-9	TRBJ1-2	TGTTCCAGCAGCGGACCGAGGGGGTATCGTCATGGCTACACCTTC	CSSSGPRGYRHGYTF
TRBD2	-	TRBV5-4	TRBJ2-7	TGTGCCAGCAGCGTTACTAGCGGGATTAGCTCCTACGAGCAGTACTTC	CASSVTSGISSYEQYF
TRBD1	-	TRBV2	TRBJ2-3	TGTGCCAGCAGTGAATCAAACCGGGGACAGGGGGAGTATTTT	CASSESNRGQGEYF
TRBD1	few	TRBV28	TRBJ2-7	TGTGCCAGCAGGAAAACAGGGGTGACGTACGAGCAGTACTTC	CASRKTGVTYEQYF
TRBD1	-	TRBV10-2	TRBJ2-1	TGCGCCAGTAAAGGACAGGGCGGGTTCTACAATGAGCAGTTCTTC	CASKGQGGFYNEQFF
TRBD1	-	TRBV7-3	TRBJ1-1	TGTGCCAGCAGCTTAAAAAGGCCCGAGACAGGGCAAGTGGACACTGAAGCTTTCTTT	CASSLKRPETGQVDTEAFF
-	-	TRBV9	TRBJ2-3	TGTGCCAGCAGCGAGGCGGTGGCTAGCACAGATACGCAGTATTTT	CASSEAVASTDTQYF
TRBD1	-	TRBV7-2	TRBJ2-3	TGTGCCAGCAGCATCGGACAGGGGGCCGCAGATACGCAGTATTTT	CASSIGQGAADTQYF
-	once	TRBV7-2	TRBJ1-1	TGTGCCAGCAGCTCGGGCGGGGGTAAAGTGATAGAAGCTTTCTTT	CASSSGGGKVIEAFF
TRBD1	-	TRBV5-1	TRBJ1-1	TGCGCCAGCAGCTTGACAGGGGGCGTGGTCACTGAAGCTTTCTTT	CASSLTGGVVTEAFF
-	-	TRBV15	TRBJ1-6	TGTGCCACCAGCAGAGAGGCCAGTAATTCACCCCTCCACTTT	CATSREASNSPLHF
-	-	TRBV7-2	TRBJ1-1	TGTGCCAGCAGCTTAGCGTCAGAGACATGGAGGACTGAAGCTTTCTTT	CASSLASETWRTEAFF
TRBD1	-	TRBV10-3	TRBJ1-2	TGTGCCATCACGAAGGGACAGCCCTCCGACGGCTACACCTTC	CAITKGQPSDGYTF
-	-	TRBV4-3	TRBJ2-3	TGCGCCAGCAGCCTGGCGGGGGATACGCAGTATTTT	CASSLAGDTQYF
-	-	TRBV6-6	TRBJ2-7	TGTGCCAGCAGTCAGTCTGCAGGGGACTACGAGCAGTACTTC	CASSQSAGDYEQYF
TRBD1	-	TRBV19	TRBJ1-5	TGTGCCAGTAGTGTGACAGGGGACAATCAGCCCCAGCATTTT	CASSVTGDNQPQHF
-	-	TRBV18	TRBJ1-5	TGTGCCAGCTCACCGACCTCGGGTAGGGGAAATCAGCCCCAGCATTTT	CASSPTSGRGNQPQHF
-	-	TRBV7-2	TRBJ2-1	TGTGCCAGCAGCTTAGACAGCTCCTACAATGAGCAGTTCTTC	CASSLDSSYNEQFF
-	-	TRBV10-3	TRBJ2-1	TGTGCCATCAGTGAGTCTGGGAGCTCCTACAATGAGCAGTTCTTC	CAISESGSSYNEQFF
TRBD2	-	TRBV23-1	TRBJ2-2	TGCGCCAGCAGTCAGCTAACGGGGGGGGGTACCGGGGAGCTGTTTTTT	CASSQLTGGGTGELFF
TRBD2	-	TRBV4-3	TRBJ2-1	TGCGCCAGCAGCCAGGGACTAGCGGGCGAAAATGAGCAGTTCTTC	CASSQGLAGENEQFF
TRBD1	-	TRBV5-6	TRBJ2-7	TGTGCCAGCAGGGGACAGGGGGCTTACGAGCAGTACTTC	CASRGQGAYEQYF
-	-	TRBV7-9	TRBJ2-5	TGTGCCAGCAGCTTAGTGTCTAGTCTGGTGGAGACCCAGTACTTC	CASSLVSSLVETQYF
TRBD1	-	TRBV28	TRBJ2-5	TGTGCCAGCAGTTTACCACAGGGGGGAGAGACCCAGTACTTC	CASSLPQGGETQYF
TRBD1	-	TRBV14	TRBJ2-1	TGTGCCAGCAGCCTCCTGGTCGGGACAGGGGGTAGAGTAGAGCAGTTCTTC	CASSLLVGTGGRVEQFF
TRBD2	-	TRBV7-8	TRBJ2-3	TGTGCCAGCAGCCCACATCCCCGGCGGGAGGATAGAGATACGCAGTATTTT	CASSPHPRREDRDTQYF
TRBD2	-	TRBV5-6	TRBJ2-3	TGTGCCAGCAGTCCTCGGGGCGGGAGGACGGCAGATACGCAGTATTTT	CASSPRGGRTADTQYF
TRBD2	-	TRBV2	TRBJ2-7	TGTGCCAGCGCTAAGCGGGAGCTGAGCGAGCAGTACTTC	CASAKRELSEQYF
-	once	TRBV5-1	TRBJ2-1	TGCGCCTCCCGGTATAGCGGAAACAATGAGCAGTTCTTC	CASRYSGNNEQFF
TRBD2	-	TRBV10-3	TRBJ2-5	TGTGCCATCAGGAAAGGACTAGCGGGAGGAGGGGAGACCCAGTACTTC	CAIRKGLAGGGETQYF
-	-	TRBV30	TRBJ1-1	TGTGCCTGGAGTCCAAGGGGCGTGGAAGCTTTCTTT	CAWSPRGVEAFF
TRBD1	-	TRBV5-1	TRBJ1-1	TGCGCCAGCAGCTACCCACCGGGACAGGGGATTGAGACAGAGAACACTGAAGCTTTCTTT	CASSYPPGQGIETENTEAFF
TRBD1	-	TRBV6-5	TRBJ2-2	TGTGCCAGCAGTGACAGGGGCACCGGGGAGCTGTTTTTT	CASSDRGTGELFF
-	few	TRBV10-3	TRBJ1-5	TGTGCCATCAGTGACGTTGACAGAATCCAGCCCCAGCATTTT	CAISDVDRIQPQHF